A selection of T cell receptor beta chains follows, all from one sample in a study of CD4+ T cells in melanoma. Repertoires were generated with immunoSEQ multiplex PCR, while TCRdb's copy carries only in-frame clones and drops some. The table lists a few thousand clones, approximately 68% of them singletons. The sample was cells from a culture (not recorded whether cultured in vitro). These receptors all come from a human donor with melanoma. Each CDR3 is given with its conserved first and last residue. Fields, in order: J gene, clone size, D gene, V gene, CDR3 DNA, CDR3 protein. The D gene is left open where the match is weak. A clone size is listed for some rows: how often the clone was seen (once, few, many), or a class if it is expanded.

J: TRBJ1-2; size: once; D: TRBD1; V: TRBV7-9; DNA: TGTGCCAGCAGCTGGGGACAGGGCCCATTAGGCTATGGCTACACCTTC; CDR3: CASSWGQGPLGYGYTF
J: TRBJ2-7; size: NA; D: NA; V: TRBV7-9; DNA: TGTGCCAGCAGCGCGGACTCAGGCGAGCAGTACTTC; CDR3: CASSADSGEQYF
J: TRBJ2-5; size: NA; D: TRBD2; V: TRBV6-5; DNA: TGTGCCAGCTGGGAGGGGCTCCAAGAGACCCAGTACTTC; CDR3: CASWEGLQETQYF
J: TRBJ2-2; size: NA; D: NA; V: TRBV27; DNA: TGTGCCAGCAGCCTGGGGGGGGCGGGGGAGCTGTTTTTT; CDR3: CASSLGGAGELFF
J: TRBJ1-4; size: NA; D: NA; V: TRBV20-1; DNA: TGCAGTGCTAGTGGCCCCTCGACTAATGAAAAACTGTTTTTT; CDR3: CSASGPSTNEKLFF
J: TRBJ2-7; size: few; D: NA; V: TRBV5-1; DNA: TGCGCCAGCAGCTTGGTGGCAGGGAGGACCTACGAGCAGTACTTC; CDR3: CASSLVAGRTYEQYF
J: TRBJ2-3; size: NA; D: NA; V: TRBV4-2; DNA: TGTGCCAGCAGCCAAGGGGTGGGGAGCACAGATACGCAGTATTTT; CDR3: CASSQGVGSTDTQYF
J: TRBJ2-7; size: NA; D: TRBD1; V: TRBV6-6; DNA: TGTGCCAGCAGTCCTAAATTGGGGGGACAGGGAGACTACGAGCAGTACTTC; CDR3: CASSPKLGGQGDYEQYF
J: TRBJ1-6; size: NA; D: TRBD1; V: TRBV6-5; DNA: TGTGCCAGCAGTTACACGACAGGGGCGGATTCACCCCTCCACTTT; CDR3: CASSYTTGADSPLHF
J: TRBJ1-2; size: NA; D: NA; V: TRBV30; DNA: TGTGCCTGGAGTGGTATCGTGGGGGGCCGTGGCTACACCTTC; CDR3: CAWSGIVGGRGYTF
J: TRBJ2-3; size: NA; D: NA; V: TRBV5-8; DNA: TGTGCCAGCAGCTTCACCGGTCCCCCCTGGGGGTCAGGTACGCAGTATTTT; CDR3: CASSFTGPPWGSGTQYF
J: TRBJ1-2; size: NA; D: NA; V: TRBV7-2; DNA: TGTGCCAGCAGCTTAGATGGGACCGTGCTTTATGGCTACACCTTC; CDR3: CASSLDGTVLYGYTF
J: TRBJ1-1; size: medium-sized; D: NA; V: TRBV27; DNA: TGTGCCAGCAGTTTTACTGTGAACACTGAAGCTTTCTTT; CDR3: CASSFTVNTEAFF
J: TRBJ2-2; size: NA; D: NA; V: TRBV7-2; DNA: TGTGCCAGCAGCTCCCCTACCGGGGCCACCGGGGAGCTGTTTTTT; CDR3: CASSSPTGATGELFF
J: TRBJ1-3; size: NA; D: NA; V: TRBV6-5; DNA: TGTGCCAGCAGCTTAAGACAGGCTGGGGACACCATATATTTT; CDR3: CASSLRQAGDTIYF
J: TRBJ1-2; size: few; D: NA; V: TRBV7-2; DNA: TGTGCCAGCACCGATTTGGACTTCTATGGCTACACCTTC; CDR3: CASTDLDFYGYTF
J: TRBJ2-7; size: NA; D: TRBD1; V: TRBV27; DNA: TGTGCCAGCAGTTTATTGGGACAGAGGTACTTC; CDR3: CASSLLGQRYF
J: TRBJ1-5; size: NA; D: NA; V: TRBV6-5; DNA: TGTGCCAGCAGCCAACAGGGCAATCAGCCCCAGCATTTT; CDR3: CASSQQGNQPQHF
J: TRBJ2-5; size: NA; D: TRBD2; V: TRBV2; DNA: TGTGCCAGCTTCTCTAGCGGGGGGGCCGGGGAGACCCAGTACTTC; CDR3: CASFSSGGAGETQYF
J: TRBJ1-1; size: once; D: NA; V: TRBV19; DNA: TGTGCCAGTAGCCCCGGTTTCATGAACACTGAAGCTTTCTTT; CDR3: CASSPGFMNTEAFF
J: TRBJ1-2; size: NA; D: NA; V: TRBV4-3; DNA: TGCGCCAGCAGCCAAGACAGGACCGCTAACTATGGCTACACCTTC; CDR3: CASSQDRTANYGYTF
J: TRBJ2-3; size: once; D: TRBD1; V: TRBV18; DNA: TGTGCCAGCTCACAAACGCTTGGACAGGTGGGCACAGATACGCAGTATTTT; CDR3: CASSQTLGQVGTDTQYF
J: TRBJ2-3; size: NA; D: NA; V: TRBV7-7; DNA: TGTGCTAGCAGCCCCGAGGGAGATACGCAGTATTTT; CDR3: CASSPEGDTQYF
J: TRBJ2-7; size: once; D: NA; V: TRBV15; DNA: TGTGCCACCAGCAGAGAGCGGCAGGCTCGAGAGCAGTACTTC; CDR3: CATSRERQAREQYF
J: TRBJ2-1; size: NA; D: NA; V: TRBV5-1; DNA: TGCGCCAGCAGCTTGGTACCGGGAGCATACAATGAGCAGTTCTTC; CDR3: CASSLVPGAYNEQFF
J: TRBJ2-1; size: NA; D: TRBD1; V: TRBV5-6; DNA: TGTGCCAGCAGTTCCGGGGACAGGGCCTACAATGAGCAGTTCTTC; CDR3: CASSSGDRAYNEQFF
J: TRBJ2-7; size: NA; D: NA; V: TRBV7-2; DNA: TGTGCCAGCAGCTTAGACCCCGGGACGCAGAACCACGAGCAGTACTTC; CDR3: CASSLDPGTQNHEQYF
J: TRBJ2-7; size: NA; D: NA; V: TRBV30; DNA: TGTGCCTTCTCCAAGATCTCCTACGAGCAGTACTTC; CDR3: CAFSKISYEQYF
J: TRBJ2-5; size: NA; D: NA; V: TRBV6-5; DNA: TGTGCCAGCAGGAAGGACAGCCGATACCAAGAGACCCAGTACTTC; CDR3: CASRKDSRYQETQYF
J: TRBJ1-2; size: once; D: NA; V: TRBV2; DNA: TGTGCCAGCAGTGAGCCCGGCGATGGTACTAACTATGGCTACACCTTC; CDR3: CASSEPGDGTNYGYTF
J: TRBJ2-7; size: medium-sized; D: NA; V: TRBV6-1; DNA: TGTGCCAGCAGTGAAAGGGACTCGACCTACGAGCAGTACTTC; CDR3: CASSERDSTYEQYF
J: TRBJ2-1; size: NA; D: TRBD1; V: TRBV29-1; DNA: TGCAGCGGGAGAGGACAGGGTAGCAATGAGCAGTTCTTC; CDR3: CSGRGQGSNEQFF
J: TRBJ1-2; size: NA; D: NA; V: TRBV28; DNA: TGTGCCAGCACCCCCGGCTATGGCTACACCTTC; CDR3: CASTPGYGYTF
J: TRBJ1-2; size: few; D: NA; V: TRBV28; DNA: TGTGCCAGCAGTACGACTGGACAGATGAACTATGGCTACACCTTC; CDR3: CASSTTGQMNYGYTF
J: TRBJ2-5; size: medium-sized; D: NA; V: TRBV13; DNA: TGTGCCAGCAGCACCCGACTGGGAACACAAGAGACCCAGTACTTC; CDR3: CASSTRLGTQETQYF
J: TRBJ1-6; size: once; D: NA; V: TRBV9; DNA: TGTGCCAGCAGCCCAGCGGTCAATTCACCCCTCCACTTT; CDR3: CASSPAVNSPLHF
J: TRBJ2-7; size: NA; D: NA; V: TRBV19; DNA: TGTGCCAGTACCGGCCCGATCTCCTACGAGCAGTACTTC; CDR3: CASTGPISYEQYF
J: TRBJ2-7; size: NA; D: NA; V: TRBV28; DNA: TGTGCCAGCACCTATTCAGGGGTTGCCTCCTACGAGCAGTACTTC; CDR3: CASTYSGVASYEQYF
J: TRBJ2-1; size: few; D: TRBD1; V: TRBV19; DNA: TGTGCCAGTAGTACCTTGACAGGGGGCTGGGGCAATGAGCAGTTCTTC; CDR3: CASSTLTGGWGNEQFF
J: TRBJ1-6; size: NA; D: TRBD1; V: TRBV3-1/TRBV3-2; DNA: TGTGCCAGCAGCCAAGGTAGGGGGCATTCACCCCTCCACTTT; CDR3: CASSQGRGHSPLHF
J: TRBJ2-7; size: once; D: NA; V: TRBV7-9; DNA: TGTGCCAGCAGCCCGCCCTCCGGCCTCGAGCAGTACTTC; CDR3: CASSPPSGLEQYF
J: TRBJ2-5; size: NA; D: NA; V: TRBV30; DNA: TGTGCCTGGAGTAGAGGACCGGGAGAGGAGACCCAGTACTTC; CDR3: CAWSRGPGEETQYF
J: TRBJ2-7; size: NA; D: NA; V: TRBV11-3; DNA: TGTGCCAGCAGCCAAGGGGACGAGCAGTACTTC; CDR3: CASSQGDEQYF
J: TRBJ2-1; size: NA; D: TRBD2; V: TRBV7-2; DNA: TGTGCCAGCAGCGACACTAGCGGGGGGGCCTACAATGAGCAGTTCTTC; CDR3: CASSDTSGGAYNEQFF
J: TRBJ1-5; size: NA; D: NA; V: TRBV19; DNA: TGTGCCAGTACAGAAGGCAGCAACAATCAGCCCCAGCATTTT; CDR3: CASTEGSNNQPQHF
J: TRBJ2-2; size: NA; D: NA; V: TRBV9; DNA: TGTGCCAGCAGCCCCGGGCGCAGGGGTAGTAGCACCGGGGAGCTGTTTTTT; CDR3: CASSPGRRGSSTGELFF
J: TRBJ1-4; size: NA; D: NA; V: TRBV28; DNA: TGTGCCAGCAGTTTAGCTAATGAAAAACTGTTTTTT; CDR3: CASSLANEKLFF
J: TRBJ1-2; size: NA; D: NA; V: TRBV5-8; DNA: TGTGCCAGCAGCTATGGAGGTGGCTACACCTTC; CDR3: CASSYGGGYTF
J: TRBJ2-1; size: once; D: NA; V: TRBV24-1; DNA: TGTGCCACCAGTGATTCCTGGACGGGAATAAAGCAGTTCTTC; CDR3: CATSDSWTGIKQFF
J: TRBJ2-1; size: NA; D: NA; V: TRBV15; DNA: TGTGCCACCAGTGCTCAGGCGGGCAATGAGCAGTTCTTC; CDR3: CATSAQAGNEQFF
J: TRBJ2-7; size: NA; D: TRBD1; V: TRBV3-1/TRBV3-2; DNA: TGTGCCAGCAGCCAGGGGACAGGCCCGAGGAACGAGCAGTACTTC; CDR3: CASSQGTGPRNEQYF
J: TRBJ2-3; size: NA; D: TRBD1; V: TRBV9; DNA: TGTGCCAGCAGCGTAAACCAGGGGGCAGATACGCAGTATTTT; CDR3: CASSVNQGADTQYF